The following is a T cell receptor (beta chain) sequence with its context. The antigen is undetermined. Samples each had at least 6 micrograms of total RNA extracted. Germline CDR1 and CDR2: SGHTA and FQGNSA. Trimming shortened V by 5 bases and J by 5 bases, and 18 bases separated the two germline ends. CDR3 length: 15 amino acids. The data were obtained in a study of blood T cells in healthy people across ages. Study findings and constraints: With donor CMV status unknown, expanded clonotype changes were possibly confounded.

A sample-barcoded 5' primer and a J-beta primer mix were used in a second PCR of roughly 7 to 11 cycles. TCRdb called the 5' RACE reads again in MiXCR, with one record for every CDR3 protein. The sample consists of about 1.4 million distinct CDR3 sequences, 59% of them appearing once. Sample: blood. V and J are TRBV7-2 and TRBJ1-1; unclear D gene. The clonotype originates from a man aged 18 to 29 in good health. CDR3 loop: CASSPQDRVWTEAFF. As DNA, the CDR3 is TGTGCCAGCAGCCCACAAGACCGGGTATGGACTGAAGCTTTCTTT.